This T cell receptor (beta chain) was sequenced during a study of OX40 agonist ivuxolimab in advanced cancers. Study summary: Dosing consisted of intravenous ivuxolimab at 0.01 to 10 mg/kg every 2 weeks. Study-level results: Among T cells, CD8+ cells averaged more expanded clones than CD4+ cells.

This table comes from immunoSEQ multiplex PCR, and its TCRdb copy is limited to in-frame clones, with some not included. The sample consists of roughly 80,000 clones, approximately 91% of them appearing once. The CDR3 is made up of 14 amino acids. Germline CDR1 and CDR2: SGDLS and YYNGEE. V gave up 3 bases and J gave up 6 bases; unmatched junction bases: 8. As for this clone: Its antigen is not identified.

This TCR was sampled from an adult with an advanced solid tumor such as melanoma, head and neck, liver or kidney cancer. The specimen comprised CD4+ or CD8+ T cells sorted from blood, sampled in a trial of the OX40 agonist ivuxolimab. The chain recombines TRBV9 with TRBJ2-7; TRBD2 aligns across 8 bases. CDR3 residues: CASSGGGQALEQYF. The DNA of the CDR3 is TGTGCCAGCAGCGGCGGGGGGCAGGCCCTCGAGCAGTACTTC.